The 13 T cell receptor beta chains listed next were all sequenced from one sample in a study of T-cell reconstitution after alpha-beta-depleted transplantation in children. During its preparation, the TCRbeta library received unique molecular identifiers. One entry per CDR3 protein, called by TCRdb with MiXCR from the PCR reads. The sample includes roughly 790,000 distinct CDR3 sequences, 15% to 20% of them seen just once. Sequenced here: PBMCs, mostly from graft donor cells, sampled 360 days after TCRalphabeta/CD19-depleted stem cell transplant. The receptors shown here come from a male patient aged 10-17 years who had a stem cell transplant for acute lymphoblastic leukemia, so the T cells may come from the graft donor.

This clonotype was detected a few times. V usage is TRBV12-3 or TRBV12-4 and J usage is TRBJ2-7; D unclear. V lost 0 bases, J lost 3 bases, and 9 bases lay in between. This CDR3 is built from 14 residues. The CDR3 coding sequence is TGTGCCAGCAGTTTAGCGGGAAACATCTACGAGCAGTACTTC. Its translation: CASSLAGNIYEQYF.

This clonotype was recorded many times. The chain joins TRBV24-1 to TRBJ2-7; 9 nucleotides agree with TRBD1. The CDR3 is 19 residues long. The trim removed 5 bases at V and 3 bases at J, leaving 19 bases unmatched. Germline V lookup: CDR1 KGHDR, CDR2 SFDVKD. CDR3 sequence (DNA): TGTGCCACCAGTGGTATACAGGGGGCCATCCTCTCGCCCCACTACGAGCAGTACTTC. Translating it yields CATSGIQGAILSPHYEQYF.

This clonotype has at least ten counts. V gene TRBV6-5 combines with J gene TRBJ1-5; D not resolved. This CDR3 contains 15 residues. The ends were cut back, 0 bases at V and 4 bases at J, with 10 bases in the middle. Germline V gene lookup returns CDR1 MNHEY and CDR2 SVGAGI. CDR3: CASSYSTAGNQPQHF. The CDR3 region has the DNA TGTGCCAGCAGTTACTCGACGGCGGGGAATCAGCCCCAGCATTTT.

This clonotype was seen a few times. This sequence joins TRBV5-1 and TRBJ2-7; 7 bases are shared with TRBD2. The CDR3 loop spans 15 amino acids. With 1 base clipped from V and 5 bases from J, the junction kept 9 bases outside the gene matches. Germline CDR1 SGHRS, CDR2 YFSETQ. DNA of the CDR3: TGCGCCAGCAGCTTGATGTCTAGCGGTTCGGACGAGCAGTACTTC. It encodes CASSLMSSGSDEQYF.

This clonotype appeared a few times. V usage is TRBV7-9 and J usage is TRBJ2-7; D not certain. Trimming took 6 bases from V and 3 from J, leaving 12 bases between them. Germline CDR1 and CDR2: SEHNR and FQNEAQ (reference sequence). The length of the CDR3 is 13 residues. The CDR3 sequence: CASRTDGNYEQYF. As DNA, the CDR3 is TGTGCCAGCAGGACGGACGGTAACTACGAGCAGTACTTC.

This clonotype was detected only a few times. V is TRBV18 and J is TRBJ2-1, with D unclear. The CDR3 covers 15 residues. The germline V gene has CDR1 KGHSH and CDR2 LQKENI. Trimming pared 3 bases from V and 4 bases from J, leaving 13 bases between. The DNA for the CDR3 is TGTGCCAGCTCACCGGAAGGAATCGATTACAATGAGCAGTTCTTC. It is translated as CASSPEGIDYNEQFF.

This clonotype was recorded at least ten times. V usage is TRBV7-2 and J usage is TRBJ2-5, with 8 bases that match TRBD1. V trimming: 3 bases; J trimming: 2 bases; junction bases outside the gene matches: 2. The CDR3 runs to 14 residues. Germline V gives CDR1 SGHTA, CDR2 FQGNSA. The CDR3 reads CASSFWTGQETQYF. The CDR3 bases are TGTGCCAGCAGCTTTTGGACAGGGCAAGAGACCCAGTACTTC.

There are a few counts of this clonotype. The rearrangement joins TRBV5-1 to TRBJ2-7; D ambiguous. V gave up 6 bases and J gave up 2 bases, with 12 bases separating them. Germline V CDR1 and CDR2: SGHRS, YFSETQ. The CDR3 is 13 residues long. The CDR3 reads CASKRAATYEQYF. The CDR3 coding sequence is TGCGCCAGCAAAAGGGCAGCTACCTACGAGCAGTACTTC.

The rearrangement links TRBV9 to TRBJ2-2; D ambiguous. Germline CDR1 SGDLS, CDR2 YYNGEE. V shed 0 bases and J shed 1 base, with 4 bases lying between them. This CDR3 has 14 amino acids. The CDR3 sequence: CASSVEENTGELFF. Here the CDR3 DNA reads TGTGCCAGCAGCGTAGAAGAGAACACCGGGGAGCTGTTTTTT.

V and J are TRBV10-3 and TRBJ2-7; 7 positions agree with TRBD2. CDR1 and CDR2 (germline): ENHRY, SYGVKD. This CDR3 spans 13 amino acids. After removal of 2 bases from V and 3 bases from J, the junction contained 1 base not matched to a gene. CDR3 coding DNA: TGTGCCATCAGTGAGGGGAGGGGCTACGAGCAGTACTTC. Protein sequence: CAISEGRGYEQYF.

This clonotype has more than one count but fewer than ten. The chain has TRBV29-1 and TRBJ2-7; the D gene could be TRBD1 or TRBD2 (5 bases each). V was trimmed by 3 bases and J by 4 bases, leaving 16 bases between them. CDR1 and CDR2 from the germline V gene are SQVTM and ANQGSEA. This CDR3 has 14 amino acids. The CDR3 region has the DNA TGCAGCGTTGAGGGACCAGAGGAGACTTACGAGCAGTACTTC. Its protein is CSVEGPEETYEQYF.

The chain has TRBV20-1 and TRBJ2-1; 12 bases align to TRBD2. CDR3 size: 17 residues. V lost 2 bases to trimming and J lost 9 bases; unmatched junction nucleotides: 14. Germline V CDR1 and CDR2: DFQATT, SNEGSKA (reference sequence). CDR3 in DNA: TGCAGTGCTAGAAGGACCGACCTAGCGGGAGGGTGGGGTGAGCAGTTCTTC. Its protein is CSARRTDLAGGWGEQFF.

The chain uses TRBV28 and TRBJ2-7, with 13 bases that match TRBD2. V shed 5 bases and J 4 bases; nucleotides not matched to a gene: 8. The CDR3 is made up of 16 amino acids. CDR1 and CDR2 from the germline V gene are MDHEN and SYDVKM. Here the CDR3 DNA reads TGTGCCAGCAGTCCACTAAGGACTAGCGGGAGTTACGAGCAGTACTTC. It specifies CASSPLRTSGSYEQYF.